Below, 22 T cell receptor beta chains from the same sample are listed, as sequenced in a study of graft-versus-host responses after intestinal transplantation. No antigen is known for these receptors. TCRdb keeps only in-frame clones here, not all; method: immunoSEQ multiplex PCR. The data contain tens of thousands of clones, 94% of them singletons. This sample comprised unstimulated CD4+ T cells sorted from spleen or lymph node cells, obtained before transplant. The receptor set was obtained from a human donor who was the organ donor for an intestinal transplant.

This CDR3 is CASSYGTGGSYEQYF. As DNA, the CDR3 is TGTGCCAGCAGTTACGGGACAGGGGGCTCCTACGAGCAGTACTTC. The rearrangement joins TRBV6-5 to TRBJ2-7; TRBD1 aligns across 11 bases. V was clipped by 2 bases and J by 0 bases; unmatched bases: 0. The germline V gene has CDR1 MNHEY and CDR2 SVGAGI. There are 15 residues in the CDR3.

The chain uses TRBV13 and TRBJ1-6; 7 positions match TRBD1. Per germline, CDR1 PRHDT and CDR2 FYEKMQ (reference sequence). There are 16 residues in the CDR3. Trimming removed 5 bases from V and 2 bases from J; junction bases left unmatched: 6. The CDR3 here is CASSRDGTAYNSPLHF. In DNA form, the CDR3 reads TGTGCCAGCAGCAGGGACGGGACAGCCTATAATTCACCCCTCCACTTT.

The count of this clone is one. The chain employs TRBV27 and TRBJ1-1; D may be TRBD1 (6 bases). Between the trimmed V and J ends, which lost 3 bases and 2 bases, there was a span of 10 bases. This CDR3 is 14 amino acids long. CDR1 and CDR2 (germline): MNHEY, SMNVEV (reference sequence). The CDR3 DNA sequence: TGTGCCAGCAGTTTGGAGGGGGGAAACACTGAAGCTTTCTTT. Translation: CASSLEGGNTEAFF.

The chain carries TRBV19 and TRBJ2-1; D gene unclear. V shed 3 bases and J shed 7 bases, with 4 bases lying between them. There are 11 residues in the CDR3. Germline CDR1 and CDR2: LNHDA and SQIVND (reference sequence). The CDR3 reads CASSIVNEQFF. CDR3 bases: TGTGCCAGTAGTATTGTGAATGAGCAGTTCTTC.

Comments on this clone: The same CDR3 is also encoded by other DNA sequences in this sample. The chain uses TRBV18 and TRBJ1-2, with D maybe TRBD1 (6 bases). Germline V gene data show CDR1 as KGHSH and CDR2 as LQKENI. The CDR3 sequence is 15 residues long. V lost 6 bases and J 3 bases, leaving 17 bases between the germline ends. CDR3 nucleotides: TGTGCCAGCTCTTCTCTCCGGGACACCGACTATGGCTACACCTTC. Translating gives CASSSLRDTDYGYTF.

The CDR3 is CASSRPGAETQYF. DNA for the CDR3: TGTGCCAGCTCACGGCCAGGGGCGGAGACCCAGTACTTC. The chain is built from TRBV18 and TRBJ2-5; D is perhaps TRBD1 (6 bases). Germline V CDR1 and CDR2: KGHSH, LQKENI. This CDR3 comprises 13 residues. Between the trimmed V and J ends, which lost 4 bases and 5 bases, there was a span of 11 bases.

This sequence joins TRBV5-4 and TRBJ1-2, with a possible D match to TRBD1 (6 bases). The CDR3 covers 16 residues. V was pared by 0 bases and J by 0 bases, with 12 bases between. From germline, CDR1 is SGHNT and CDR2 YYREEE (reference sequence). The chain's CDR3 is CASSLGDRPANYGYTF. CDR3 coding DNA: TGTGCCAGCAGCTTGGGAGACAGGCCAGCTAACTATGGCTACACCTTC.

V usage is TRBV29-1 and J usage is TRBJ2-5; D is perhaps TRBD1 (5 bases). CDR1 is SQVTM and CDR2 is ANQGSEA in the germline V gene. There are 12 residues in the CDR3. Trimming removed 6 bases at V and 4 bases at J, with 12 bases between. The CDR3 DNA reads as TGCAGCGTGGACAACACGGGAGAGACCCAGTACTTC. The encoded protein is CSVDNTGETQYF.

This sequence joins TRBV6-5 and TRBJ1-1; perhaps TRBD1 as D (6 bases). Trimming stripped 8 bases from V and 6 bases from J, with 13 bases between. This CDR3 region has 12 residues. The germline V gene has CDR1 MNHEY and CDR2 SVGAGI. CDR3 in amino acids: CASALRGSEAFF. In nucleotides, the CDR3 is TGTGCCAGCGCCCTTAGGGGGTCTGAAGCTTTCTTT.

V gene TRBV21-1 combines with J gene TRBJ2-5; no check of the table's D call, TRBD2, against the DNA was made. TRBV21-1 is a recognized pseudogene. This CDR3 comprises 16 residues. CDR3 in amino acids: CASSPGLAGGGETQYF. CDR3 nucleotide sequence: TGTGCCAGCAGCCCGGGACTAGCGGGGGGAGGGGAGACCCAGTACTTC.

The genes are TRBV7-3 and TRBJ2-2; 8 bases map to TRBD2. CDR1 is SGHTA and CDR2 is FQGTGA in the germline V gene. This CDR3 is built from 16 residues. Losses at the gene ends were 4 bases for V and 3 bases for J; bases not matched to a gene: 7. The CDR3 DNA reads as TGTGCCAGCAGCTCACTGAGCGGGGGTCACACCGGGGAGCTGTTTTTT. Encoded protein: CASSSLSGGHTGELFF.

CDR3: CASSFGRTNYGYTF. Written as DNA, the CDR3 is TGTGCCAGCAGCTTTGGGCGCACAAACTATGGCTACACCTTC. This sequence joins TRBV7-2 and TRBJ1-2; D not resolved. Between the trimmed V and J ends, which lost 3 bases and 2 bases, there was a span of 10 bases. The CDR3 runs to 14 residues. Germline V gene sequence: CDR1 SGHTA, CDR2 FQGNSA.

The gene calls are TRBV6-5 and TRBJ2-7; 9 nucleotides align to TRBD2. Germline assignment: CDR1 MNHEY and CDR2 SVGAGI. The trim removed 5 bases at V and 2 bases at J, leaving 7 bases unmatched. CDR3 length: 15 residues. The CDR3 spells CASSPTGGGAYEQYF. As DNA, the CDR3 is TGTGCCAGCAGTCCGACTGGCGGGGGGGCCTACGAGCAGTACTTC.

The chain recombines TRBV6-1 with TRBJ2-1; D gene unclear. The CDR3 contains 12 residues. V gave up 0 bases and J gave up 3 bases, with 0 bases separating them. Germline values: CDR1 MNHNS, CDR2 SASEGT. Here the CDR3 DNA reads TGTGCCAGCAGTGAAGCCTACAATGAGCAGTTCTTC. Residues: CASSEAYNEQFF.

This chain joins TRBV5-6 and TRBJ2-1; the match to TRBD2 covers 14 bases. The CDR3 loop spans 15 amino acids. CDR1 SGHDT and CDR2 YYEEEE come from the germline V gene. Trimming at V came to 3 bases and at J to 8 bases, leaving 4 bases not matched to a gene. The CDR3 is CASSSGTSGGYEQFF. In nucleotides, the CDR3 is TGTGCCAGCAGCTCCGGGACTAGCGGGGGCTATGAGCAGTTCTTC.

This chain uses TRBV5-6 with TRBJ2-3; D gene ambiguous. Germline lookup yields CDR1 SGHDT and CDR2 YYEEEE. V lost 4 bases and J 0 bases, leaving 12 bases between the germline ends. The CDR3 is 15 amino acids. The CDR3 protein is CASSPVPPSTDTQYF. The CDR3 nucleotides are TGTGCCAGCAGCCCGGTCCCCCCTAGCACAGATACGCAGTATTTT.

The rearrangement links TRBV2 to TRBJ2-3; 11 positions match TRBD2. CDR1 is SNHLY, CDR2 FYNNEI, per germline. The CDR3 has 17 amino acids. With V trimmed by 3 bases and J by 2 bases, 7 bases remained unmatched. DNA of the CDR3: TGTGCCAGCAGTGACCCTAGGACTAGCGGGCCCACAGATACGCAGTATTTT. Protein sequence: CASSDPRTSGPTDTQYF.

This clone was observed once. An end of the junction differs from the germline gene, which may be a read error. The rearrangement joins TRBV5-8 to TRBJ2-7; D unclear. Germline V CDR1 and CDR2: SGHTS, YDEGEE. The CDR3 is 16 amino acids. The CDR3 sequence: CTSSFPTPGGVYEQYF. The CDR3 nucleotides are TGTACCAGCAGCTTTCCTACCCCCGGCGGAGTCTACGAGCAGTACTTC. Filled out from reference TRBV5-8 and TRBJ2-7, the complete variable domain reads EAGVTQSPTHLIKTRGQQATLRCSPISGHTSVYWYQQALGLGLQFLLWYDEGEERNRGNFPPRFSGRQFPNYSSELNVNALELEDSALYLCTSSFPTPGGVYEQYFGPGTRLTVT.

CDR3 region: CASSEAHVGSTEAFF. The CDR3 DNA reads as TGTGCCAGCAGTGAAGCGCATGTGGGGAGCACTGAAGCTTTCTTT. The chain employs TRBV2 and TRBJ1-1, with unresolved D. Trimming shortened V by 0 bases and J by 4 bases, and 12 bases separated the two germline ends. The CDR3 runs to 15 residues. Germline CDR1 and CDR2: SNHLY and FYNNEI.

The CDR3 DNA sequence: TGTGCCAGCAGCCCCTCCGGAAGCTACGAGCAGTACTTC. Amino acids: CASSPSGSYEQYF. The rearrangement links TRBV7-3 to TRBJ2-7; D gene ambiguous. Germline V gives CDR1 SGHTA, CDR2 FQGTGA. The CDR3 has 13 residues. The germline V and J ends were trimmed by 5 bases and 3 bases, with 11 bases remaining between them. The variable domain in full, completed from reference TRBV7-3 and TRBJ2-7, reads GAGVSQTPSNKVTEKGKYVELRCDPISGHTALYWYRQSLGQGPEFLIYFQGTGAADDSGLPNDRFFAVRPEGSVSTLKIQRTERGDSAVYLCASSPSGSYEQYFGPGTRLTVT.

The chain links TRBV6-5 to TRBJ1-1; a possible D gene is TRBD1 (5 bases). Germline V lookup: CDR1 MNHEY, CDR2 SVGAGI. The CDR3 length is 15 residues. V lost 6 bases and J 4 bases, leaving 18 bases between the germline ends. For the CDR3, the DNA is TGTGCCAGCAGCCCTGAGGCAGGGCGGATCACTGAAGCTTTCTTT. It specifies CASSPEAGRITEAFF.

The chain uses TRBV7-2 and TRBJ2-2; D is unclear. The germline CDR1 and CDR2 sequences are SGHTA and FQGNSA. Between the trimmed V and J ends, which lost 2 bases and 5 bases, there was a span of 3 bases. The CDR3 covers 12 residues. Here the CDR3 reads CASSLQTGELFF. DNA of the CDR3: TGTGCCAGCAGCTTACAAACCGGGGAGCTGTTTTTT.